This T cell receptor beta chain was sequenced during a study of T cells in Graves' hyperthyroidism and ophthalmopathy. Points from the study as a whole: The model foresaw ophthalmopathy a median roughly 6.5 months prior to onset. Stable hyperthyroidism was separated from ophthalmopathy by a model based on 13 V-J features.

Trimming left V 3 bases short and J 12 bases short, with 18 bases between. The CDR3 consists of 13 residues. The V gene's germline CDR1 is ENHRY and CDR2 SYGVKD. Details on this clonotype: No antigen is known for it.

Diagnostic assessment was based on clinical symptoms, serum thyroxine and TRAb, thyroid ultrasound and orbital computed tomography. Amplification targeted TCR beta CDR3 regions from RNA transcripts. An initial round of RT-PCR targeting the TCR CDR3 relied on the HTBI primer set. TCRdb itself ran the multiplex PCR reads through MiXCR, one entry per CDR3 protein. The sample consists of 480,000 or so distinct CDR3 sequences, 40% to 50% of them appearing once. Sequences were obtained from peripheral blood or thyroid tissue (not recorded which). This sequence originates from an adult woman with Graves' disease, either hyperthyroidism or ophthalmopathy (not recorded which). The chain carries TRBV10-3 and TRBJ2-7; D not resolved. The CDR3 here is CAISDSPAGGVYF. In nucleotides, the CDR3 is TGTGCCATCAGTGATTCGCCGGCCGGTGGGGTGTACTTC.